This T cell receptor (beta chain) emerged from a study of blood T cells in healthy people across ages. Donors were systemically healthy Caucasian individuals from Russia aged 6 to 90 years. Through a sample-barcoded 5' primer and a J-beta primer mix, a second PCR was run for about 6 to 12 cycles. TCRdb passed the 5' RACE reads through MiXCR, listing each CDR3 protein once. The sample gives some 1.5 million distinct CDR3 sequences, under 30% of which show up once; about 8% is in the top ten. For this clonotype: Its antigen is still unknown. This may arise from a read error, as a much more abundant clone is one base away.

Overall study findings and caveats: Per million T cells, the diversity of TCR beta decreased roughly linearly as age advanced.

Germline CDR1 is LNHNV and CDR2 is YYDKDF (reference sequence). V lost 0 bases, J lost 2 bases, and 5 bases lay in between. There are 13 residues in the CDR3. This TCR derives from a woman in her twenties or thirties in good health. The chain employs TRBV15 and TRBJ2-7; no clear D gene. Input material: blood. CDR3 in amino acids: CATSRDMAYEQYF. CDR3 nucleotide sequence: TGTGCCACCAGCAGAGACATGGCCTACGAGCAGTACTTC. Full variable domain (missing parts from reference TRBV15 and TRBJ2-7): DAMVIQNPRYQVTQFGKPVTLSCSQTLNHNVMYWYQQKSSQAPKLLFHYYDKDFNNEADTPDNFQSRRPNTSFCFLDIRSPGLGDTAMYLCATSRDMAYEQYFGPGTRLTVT.